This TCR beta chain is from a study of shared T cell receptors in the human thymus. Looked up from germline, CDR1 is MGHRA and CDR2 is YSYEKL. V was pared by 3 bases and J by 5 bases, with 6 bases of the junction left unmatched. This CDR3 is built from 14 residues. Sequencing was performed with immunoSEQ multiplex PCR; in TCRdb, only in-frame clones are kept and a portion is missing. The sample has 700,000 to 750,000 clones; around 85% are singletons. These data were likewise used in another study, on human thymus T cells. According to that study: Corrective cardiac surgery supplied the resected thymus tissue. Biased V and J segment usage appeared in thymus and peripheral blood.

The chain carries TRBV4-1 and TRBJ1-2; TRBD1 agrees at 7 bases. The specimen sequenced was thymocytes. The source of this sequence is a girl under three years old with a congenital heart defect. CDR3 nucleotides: TGCGCCAGCAGCCACCTAGACAGGGATTATGGCTACACCTTC. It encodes CASSHLDRDYGYTF.